This TCR beta chain was sequenced for a study of shared clonotypes between healthy human individuals. V was cut by 7 bases and J by 9 bases, with 12 bases left in between. CDR1 is MDHEN and CDR2 is SYDVKM in the germline V gene. This CDR3 comprises 11 residues. Concerning this clone: Its antigen is not identified.

Method: immunoSEQ multiplex PCR; TCRdb's copy keeps in-frame clones and lacks some. The table shows about 1 million clones, with about 80% occurring only once. General study points: The authors expected sequencing depth to affect clonotype sharing among donors. Against clonotypes common to all four donors, non-shared ones had lower generation probabilities. Investigators collected only blood, and repertoires in tissues likely differ.

The sequence was obtained from a man aged 18 to 30 in good health. Sequenced input: memory CD4+ T cells sorted from blood. This sample's subset: CD45RA-negative fraction. The chain employs TRBV28 and TRBJ1-1; unclear D gene. The CDR3 loop reads CASIDRAQAFF. CDR3 in DNA: TGTGCCAGCATAGACCGGGCCCAAGCTTTCTTT.